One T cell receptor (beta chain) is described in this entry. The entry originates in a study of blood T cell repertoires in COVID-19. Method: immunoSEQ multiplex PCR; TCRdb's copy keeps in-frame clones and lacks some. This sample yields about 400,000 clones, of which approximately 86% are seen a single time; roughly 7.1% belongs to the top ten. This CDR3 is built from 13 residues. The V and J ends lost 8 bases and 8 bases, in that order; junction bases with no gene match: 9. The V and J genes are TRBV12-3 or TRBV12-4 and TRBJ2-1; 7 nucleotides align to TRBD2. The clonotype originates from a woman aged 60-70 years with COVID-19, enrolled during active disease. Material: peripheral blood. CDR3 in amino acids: CASPWEGGDEQFF. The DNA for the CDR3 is TGTGCCAGCCCATGGGAGGGAGGGGATGAGCAGTTCTTC.